The present T cell receptor (beta chain) was sequenced within a study of cytomegalovirus exposure and HLA in healthy donors. The PCR was carried out with 60 Vbeta primers and 13 Jbeta primers. Assay used: immunoSEQ multiplex PCR; TCRdb lists only in-frame clones, some missing. The sample holds approximately 99,000 clones, 75% to 85% seen once. Sequences were obtained from PBMCs. This sequence was found in a male donor in good health and CMV-seropositive.

The CDR3 spells CASSLPGTGYTGELFF. The CDR3 DNA reads as TGTGCCAGCAGCTTACCTGGGACAGGGTACACCGGGGAGCTGTTTTTT. The chain uses TRBV5-4 and TRBJ2-2; 9 nucleotides match TRBD1. V shed 2 bases and J 3 bases; nucleotides not matched to a gene: 5. The CDR3 spans 16 residues. Germline assignment: CDR1 SGHNT and CDR2 YYREEE (reference sequence).